This TCR beta chain was documented in a study of T cell repertoires in aging, cancer and after chemotherapy. On the study more broadly: Healthy donor repertoires were recorded over several months to years and showed clear clonal overlap. The full dataset contained 8.5 million to 10 million TCR reads. Study-wide findings and caveats: Healthy donors lost TCR diversity with age mainly through richness, cancer patients through richness and evenness. In each cancer cohort, median generation probability increased across chemotherapy, suggesting thymic output rebounded.

TRB rearrangements spanning V, D and J were amplified using mixed TRB-A/B primers. From the multiplex PCR reads, TCRdb called clonotypes with MiXCR, one entry per CDR3 protein. This repertoire shows some 2,000 distinct CDR3 sequences, 28% found once; its top ten account for about 34%. Germline V lookup: CDR1 MNHEY, CDR2 SVGAGI. Trimming left V 0 bases short and J 3 bases short, with 21 bases between. This CDR3 has 18 amino acids. Concerning this clonotype itself: Its antigen is unknown.

The template was genomic DNA from peripheral blood, not RNA. The TCR originated in a human donor in good health. Sequencing input: blood. V is TRBV6-5 and J is TRBJ2-7; D is unresolved. The CDR3 protein is CASSYSNPPFVGDYEQYF. The CDR3 DNA reads as TGTGCCAGCAGTTACTCGAATCCCCCCTTTGTAGGAGACTACGAGCAGTACTTC.